This TCR beta chain appears in the sequencing data of a study of blood T cell repertoires in COVID-19. Study context: Samples of COVID-19 (acute and convalescent) were obtained from the United States, Italy and Spain. Sample material is recorded as cDNA or gDNA derived from T cells, B-cell-depleted T cells, or PBMCs.

The V end lost 7 bases, the J end lost 4 bases, and 20 bases lay between the germline ends. Germline CDR1 SGHRS, CDR2 YFSETQ. The CDR3 contains 15 residues. Per the study methods: Estimation of nucleated cell counts was performed using reference gene primer amplification. Data came from immunoSEQ multiplex PCR; TCRdb stores just in-frame clones and leaves some out. The D gene and trimming were derived from the DNA, and the V and J assignments and clone size from that table. The sample includes roughly 150,000 clones, around 90% seen only once; the top ten take 8% to 13%. The clonotype was recovered from a woman older than 75 with acute or convalescent COVID-19. The chain combines TRBV5-1 with TRBJ1-2; D is unclear. The sample taken for sequencing was peripheral blood. CDR3 bases: TGCGCCAGCTCAGACCCGGACCGGGGTACCTATGGCTACACCTTC. Its translation: CASSDPDRGTYGYTF.